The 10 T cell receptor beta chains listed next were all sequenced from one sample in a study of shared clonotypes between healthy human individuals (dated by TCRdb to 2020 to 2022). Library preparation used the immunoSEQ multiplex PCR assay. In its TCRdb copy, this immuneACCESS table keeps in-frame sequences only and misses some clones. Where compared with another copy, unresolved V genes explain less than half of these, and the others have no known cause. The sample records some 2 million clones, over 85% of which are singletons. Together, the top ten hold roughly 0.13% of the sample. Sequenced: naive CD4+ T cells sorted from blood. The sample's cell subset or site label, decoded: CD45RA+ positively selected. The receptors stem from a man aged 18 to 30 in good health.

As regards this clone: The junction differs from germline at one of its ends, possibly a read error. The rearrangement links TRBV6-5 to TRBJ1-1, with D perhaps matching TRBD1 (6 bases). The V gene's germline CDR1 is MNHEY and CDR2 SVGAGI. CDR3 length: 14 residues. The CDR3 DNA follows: TGTGCCAGCAGTTACACCGACGGGGGGCGTGAATCTTTCTTT. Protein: CASSYTDGGRESFF.

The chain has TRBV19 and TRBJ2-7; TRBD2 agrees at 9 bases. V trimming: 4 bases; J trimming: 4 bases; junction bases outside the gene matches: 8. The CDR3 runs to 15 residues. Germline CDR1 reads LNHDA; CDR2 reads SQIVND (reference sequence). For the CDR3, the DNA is TGTGCCAGTAGTAACCGGGCTAGCGGGATGTACGAGCAGTACTTC. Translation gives CASSNRASGMYEQYF.

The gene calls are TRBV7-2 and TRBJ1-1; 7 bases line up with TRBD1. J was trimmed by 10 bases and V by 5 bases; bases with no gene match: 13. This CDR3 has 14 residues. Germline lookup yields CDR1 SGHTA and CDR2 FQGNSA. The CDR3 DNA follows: TGTGCCAGCAGCCCCCACTCCACAGGGGTTGGAGCTTTCTTT. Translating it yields CASSPHSTGVGAFF.

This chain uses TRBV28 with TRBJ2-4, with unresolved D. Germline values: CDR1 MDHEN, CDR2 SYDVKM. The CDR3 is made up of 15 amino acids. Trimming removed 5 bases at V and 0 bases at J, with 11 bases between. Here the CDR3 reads CASSRLDLAKNIQYF. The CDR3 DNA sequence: TGTGCCAGCAGTCGTCTCGACTTAGCCAAAAACATTCAGTACTTC.

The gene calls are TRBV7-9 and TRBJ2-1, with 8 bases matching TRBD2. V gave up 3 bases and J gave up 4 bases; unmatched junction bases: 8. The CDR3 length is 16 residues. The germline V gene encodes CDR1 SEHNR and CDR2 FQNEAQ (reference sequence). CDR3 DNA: TGTGCCAGCAGCTTTAGACCAGCGGGGGATTACAATGAGCAGTTCTTC. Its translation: CASSFRPAGDYNEQFF.

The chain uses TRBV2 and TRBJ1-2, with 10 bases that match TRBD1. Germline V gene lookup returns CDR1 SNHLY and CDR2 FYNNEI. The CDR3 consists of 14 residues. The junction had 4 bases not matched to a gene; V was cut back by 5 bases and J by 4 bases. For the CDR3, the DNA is TGTGCCAGCAGTCACGGACAGGGGGTCTATGGCTACACCTTC. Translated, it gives CASSHGQGVYGYTF.

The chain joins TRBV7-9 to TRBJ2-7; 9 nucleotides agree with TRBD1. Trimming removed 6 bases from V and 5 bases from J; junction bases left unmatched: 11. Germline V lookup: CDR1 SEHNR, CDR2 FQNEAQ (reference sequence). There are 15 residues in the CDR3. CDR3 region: CASSLGQGVIDEQYF. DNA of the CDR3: TGTGCCAGCAGTTTGGGACAGGGTGTGATCGACGAGCAGTACTTC.

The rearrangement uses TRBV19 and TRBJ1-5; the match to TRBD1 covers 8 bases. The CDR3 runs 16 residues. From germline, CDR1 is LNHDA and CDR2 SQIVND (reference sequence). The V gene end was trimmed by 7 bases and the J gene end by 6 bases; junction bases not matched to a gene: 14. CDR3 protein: CASTSARGQRSQPQHF. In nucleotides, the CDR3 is TGTGCCAGTACGTCTGCCAGGGGGCAGAGGAGTCAGCCCCAGCATTTT. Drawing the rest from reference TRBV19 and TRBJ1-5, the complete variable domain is DGGITQSPKYLFRKEGQNVTLSCEQNLNHDAMYWYRQDPGQGLRLIYYSQIVNDFQKGDIAEGYSVSREKKESFPLTVTSAQKNPTAFYLCASTSARGQRSQPQHFGDGTRLSIL.

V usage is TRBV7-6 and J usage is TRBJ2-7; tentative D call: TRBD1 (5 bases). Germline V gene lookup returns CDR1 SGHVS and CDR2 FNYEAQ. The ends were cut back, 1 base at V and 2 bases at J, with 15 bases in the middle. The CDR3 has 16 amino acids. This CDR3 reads CASSLEGSGKAYEQYF. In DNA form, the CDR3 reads TGTGCCAGCAGCTTAGAAGGATCAGGGAAGGCCTACGAGCAGTACTTC. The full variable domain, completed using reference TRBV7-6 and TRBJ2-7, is GAGVSQSPRYKVTKRGQDVALRCDPISGHVSLYWYRQALGQGPEFLTYFNYEAQQDKSGLPNDRFSAERPEGSISTLTIQRTEQRDSAMYRCASSLEGSGKAYEQYFGPGTRLTVT.

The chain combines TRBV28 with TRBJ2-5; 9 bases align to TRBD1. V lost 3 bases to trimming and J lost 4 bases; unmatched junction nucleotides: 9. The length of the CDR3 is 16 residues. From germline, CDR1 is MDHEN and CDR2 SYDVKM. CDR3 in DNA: TGTGCCAGCAGTTTCGACAGGGGGGCCGTTCGAGAGACCCAGTACTTC. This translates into CASSFDRGAVRETQYF.